This TCR beta chain came from a study of blood T cell repertoires in COVID-19. Background on the study: Sites in the United States, Italy and Spain provided acute and convalescent COVID-19 samples. T cells, B-cell-depleted T cells, or PBMCs provided the cDNA or gDNA that served as material.

Cohorts were determined from participant-reported clinical history. Study processing details: Counts of nucleated cells, estimated from reference gene primer amplification, were obtained. The repertoire was sequenced with immunoSEQ multiplex PCR; TCRdb's copy has only in-frame clones and lacks some. The DNA gave D and trimming, while V, J and clone size come from that table. The sample has 200,000 or so clones; nearly 90% are singletons. The sequencing sample was made of PBMCs or T cells enriched from blood (not recorded which). The receptor comes from a woman between 40 and 55 years old with acute COVID-19.

CDR3 in DNA: TGTGCCAGCAGCTCCAGGACTAGCGGGGGGATTAGCTCCTACAATGAGCAGTTCTTC. Translated, it gives CASSSRTSGGISSYNEQFF. V gene TRBV6-2 or TRBV6-3 combines with J gene TRBJ2-1; 14 bases agree with TRBD2. The CDR3 has 19 residues. CDR1 is MNHEY, CDR2 SVGEGT, per germline. The ends lost 6 bases at V and 0 bases at J; junction bases unmatched: 10.